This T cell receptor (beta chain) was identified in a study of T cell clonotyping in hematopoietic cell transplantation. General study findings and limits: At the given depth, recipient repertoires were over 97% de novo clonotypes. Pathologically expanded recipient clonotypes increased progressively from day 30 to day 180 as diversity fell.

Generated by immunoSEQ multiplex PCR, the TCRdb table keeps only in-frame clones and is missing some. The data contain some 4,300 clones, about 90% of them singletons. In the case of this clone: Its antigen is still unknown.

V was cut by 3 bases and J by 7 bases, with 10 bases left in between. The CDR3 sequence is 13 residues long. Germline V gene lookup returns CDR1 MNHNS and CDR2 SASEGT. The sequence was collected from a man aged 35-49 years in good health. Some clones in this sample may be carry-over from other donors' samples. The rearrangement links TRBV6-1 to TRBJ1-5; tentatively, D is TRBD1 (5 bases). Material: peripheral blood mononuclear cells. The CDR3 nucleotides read TGTGCCAGCAGTGATCGCAGGGACCAGCCCCAGCATTTT. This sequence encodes CASSDRRDQPQHF.